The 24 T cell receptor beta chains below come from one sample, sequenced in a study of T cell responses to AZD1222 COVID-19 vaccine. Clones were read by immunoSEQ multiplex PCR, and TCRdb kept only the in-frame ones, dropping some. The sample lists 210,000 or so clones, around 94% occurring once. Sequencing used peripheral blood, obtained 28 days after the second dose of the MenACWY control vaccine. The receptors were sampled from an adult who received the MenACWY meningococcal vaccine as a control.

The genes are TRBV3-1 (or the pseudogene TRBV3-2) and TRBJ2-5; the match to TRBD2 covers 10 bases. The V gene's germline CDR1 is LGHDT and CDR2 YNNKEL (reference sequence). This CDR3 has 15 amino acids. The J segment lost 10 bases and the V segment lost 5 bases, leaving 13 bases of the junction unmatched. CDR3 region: CASSSSPAGGLDQYF. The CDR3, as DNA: TGTGCCAGCAGCTCAAGCCCAGCGGGGGGGCTCGACCAGTACTTC.

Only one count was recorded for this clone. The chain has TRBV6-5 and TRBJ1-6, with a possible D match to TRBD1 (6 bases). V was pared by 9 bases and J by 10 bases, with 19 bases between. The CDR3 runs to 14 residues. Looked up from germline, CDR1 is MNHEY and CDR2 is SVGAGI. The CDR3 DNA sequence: TGTGCCAGTTCGGCGCAGGGGTTTGGATCACCCCTCCACTTT. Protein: CASSAQGFGSPLHF.

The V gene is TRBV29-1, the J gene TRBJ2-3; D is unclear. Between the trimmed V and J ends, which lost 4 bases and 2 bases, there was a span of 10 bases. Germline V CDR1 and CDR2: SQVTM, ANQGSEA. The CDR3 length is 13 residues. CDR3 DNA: TGCAGCGTTGTGGGCAGAAACACAGATACGCAGTATTTT. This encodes CSVVGRNTDTQYF.

The CDR3 nucleotides read TGTGCCAGTAGTATAGGCTACAGGGGCTCCTACAATGAGCAGTTCTTC. This gives the protein CASSIGYRGSYNEQFF. This chain connects TRBV19 to TRBJ2-1; 7 nucleotides agree with TRBD1. Trimming at V came to 1 base and at J to 0 bases, leaving 3 bases not matched to a gene. Germline-derived CDR1 and CDR2 are LNHDA and SQIVND (reference sequence). The CDR3 consists of 16 residues.

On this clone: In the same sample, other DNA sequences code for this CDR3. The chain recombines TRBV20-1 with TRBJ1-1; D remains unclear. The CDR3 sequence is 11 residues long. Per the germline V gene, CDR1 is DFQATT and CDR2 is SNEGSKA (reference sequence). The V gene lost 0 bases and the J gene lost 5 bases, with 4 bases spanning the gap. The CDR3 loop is CSARDGTEAFF. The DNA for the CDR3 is TGCAGTGCTAGAGATGGGACTGAAGCTTTCTTT.

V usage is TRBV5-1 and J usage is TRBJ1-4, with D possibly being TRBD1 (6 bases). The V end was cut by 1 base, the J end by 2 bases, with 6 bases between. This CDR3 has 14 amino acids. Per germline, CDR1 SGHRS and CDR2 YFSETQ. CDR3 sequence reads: CASSLRGTNEKLFF. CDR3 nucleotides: TGCGCCAGCAGCTTGAGGGGGACTAATGAAAAACTGTTTTTT.

The CDR3 DNA is TGTGCCAGCAGTGAAAGCGTTGGAGGGGGAATAAACACTGAAGCTTTCTTT. Residues: CASSESVGGGINTEAFF. The chain employs TRBV6-1 and TRBJ1-1; possibly TRBD1 for D (6 bases). The CDR3 totals 17 residues. V was pared by 2 bases and J by 2 bases, with 18 bases between. Looked up from germline, CDR1 is MNHNS and CDR2 is SASEGT.

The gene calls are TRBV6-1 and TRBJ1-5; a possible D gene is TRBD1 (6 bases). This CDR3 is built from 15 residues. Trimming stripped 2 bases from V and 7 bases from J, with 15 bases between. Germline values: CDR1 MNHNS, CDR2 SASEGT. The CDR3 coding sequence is TGTGCCAGCAGTGAACTCCTACAGGGTGAGCAGCCCCAGCATTTT. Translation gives CASSELLQGEQPQHF.

CDR3: CASCLQVYEQYF. The DNA for the CDR3 is TGTGCCTCCTGCCTCCAGGTCTACGAGCAGTACTTC. The rearrangement joins TRBV6-5 to TRBJ2-7; D is undetermined. This CDR3 contains 12 residues. Per germline, CDR1 MNHEY and CDR2 SVGAGI. The V end was cut by 11 bases, the J end by 3 bases, with 14 bases between.

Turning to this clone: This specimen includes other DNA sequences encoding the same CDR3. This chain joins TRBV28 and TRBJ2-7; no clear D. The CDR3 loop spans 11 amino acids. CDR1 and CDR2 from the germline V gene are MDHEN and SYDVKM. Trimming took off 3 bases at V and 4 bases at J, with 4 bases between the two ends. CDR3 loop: CASSLYYEQYF. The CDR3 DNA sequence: TGTGCCAGCAGTTTGTATTACGAGCAGTACTTC.

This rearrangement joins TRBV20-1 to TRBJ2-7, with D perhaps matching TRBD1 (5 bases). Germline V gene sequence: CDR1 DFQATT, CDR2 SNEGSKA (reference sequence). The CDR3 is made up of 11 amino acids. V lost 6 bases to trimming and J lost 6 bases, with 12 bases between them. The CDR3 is CSARQIGEQYF. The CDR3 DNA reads TGCAGTGCCAGACAGATAGGCGAGCAGTACTTC.

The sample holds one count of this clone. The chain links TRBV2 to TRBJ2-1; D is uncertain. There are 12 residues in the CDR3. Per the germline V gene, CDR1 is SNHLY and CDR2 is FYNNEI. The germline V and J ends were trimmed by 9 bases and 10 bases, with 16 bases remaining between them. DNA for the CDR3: TGTGCCAGTAGGCCTGAGGCATCAGAGCAGTTCTTC. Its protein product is CASRPEASEQFF.

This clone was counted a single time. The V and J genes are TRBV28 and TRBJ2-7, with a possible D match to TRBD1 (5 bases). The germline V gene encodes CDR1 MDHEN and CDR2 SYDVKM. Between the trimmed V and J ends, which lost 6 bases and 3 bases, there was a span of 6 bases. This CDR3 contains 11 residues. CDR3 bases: TGTGCCAGCAGACAGGACTACGAGCAGTACTTC. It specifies CASRQDYEQYF.

Written as DNA, the CDR3 is TGTGCCAGCAGTTTAGGGCGGACCAACACCGGGGAGCTGTTTTTT. Its protein product is CASSLGRTNTGELFF. The chain combines TRBV27 with TRBJ2-2; D uncertain. V lost 2 bases to trimming and J lost 2 bases, with 9 bases between them. Germline assignment: CDR1 MNHEY and CDR2 SMNVEV (reference sequence). The CDR3 runs 15 residues.

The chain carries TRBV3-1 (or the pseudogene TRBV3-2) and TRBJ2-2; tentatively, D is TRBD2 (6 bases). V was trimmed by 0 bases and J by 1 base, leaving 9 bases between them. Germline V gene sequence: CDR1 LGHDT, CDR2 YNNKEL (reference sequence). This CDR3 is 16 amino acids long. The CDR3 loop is CASSQEWGVNTGELFF. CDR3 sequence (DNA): TGTGCCAGCAGCCAAGAATGGGGGGTGAACACCGGGGAGCTGTTTTTT.

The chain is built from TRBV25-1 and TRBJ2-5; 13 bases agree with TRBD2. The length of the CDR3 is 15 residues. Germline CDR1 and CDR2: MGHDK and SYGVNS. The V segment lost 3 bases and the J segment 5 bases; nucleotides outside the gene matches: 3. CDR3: CASSDRTSGSETQYF. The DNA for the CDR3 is TGTGCCAGCAGTGATCGGACTAGCGGGAGTGAGACCCAGTACTTC.

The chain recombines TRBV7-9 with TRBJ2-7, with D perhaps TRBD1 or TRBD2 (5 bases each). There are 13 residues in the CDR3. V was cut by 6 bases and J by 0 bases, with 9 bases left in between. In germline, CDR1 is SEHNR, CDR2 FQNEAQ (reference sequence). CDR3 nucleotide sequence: TGTGCCAGCAGTGTGGGACGCTCCTACGAGCAGTACTTC. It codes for CASSVGRSYEQYF.

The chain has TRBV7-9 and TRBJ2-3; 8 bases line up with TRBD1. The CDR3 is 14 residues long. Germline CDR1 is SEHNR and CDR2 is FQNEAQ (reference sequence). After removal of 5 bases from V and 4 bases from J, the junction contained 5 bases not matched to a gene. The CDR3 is CASSTRGRPDTQYF. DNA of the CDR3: TGTGCCAGCAGCACCAGGGGGCGCCCAGATACGCAGTATTTT.

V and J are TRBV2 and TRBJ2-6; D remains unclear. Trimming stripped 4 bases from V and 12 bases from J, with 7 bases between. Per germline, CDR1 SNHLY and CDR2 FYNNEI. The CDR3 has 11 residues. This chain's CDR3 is CASSAFRVLTF. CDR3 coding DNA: TGTGCCAGCAGTGCCTTTCGCGTCCTGACTTTC.

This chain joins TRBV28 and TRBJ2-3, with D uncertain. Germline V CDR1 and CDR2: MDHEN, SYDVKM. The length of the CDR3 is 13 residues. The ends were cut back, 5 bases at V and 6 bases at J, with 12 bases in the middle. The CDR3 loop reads CASSPRRVDTQYF. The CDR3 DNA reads TGTGCCAGCAGTCCCCGCAGAGTTGATACGCAGTATTTT.

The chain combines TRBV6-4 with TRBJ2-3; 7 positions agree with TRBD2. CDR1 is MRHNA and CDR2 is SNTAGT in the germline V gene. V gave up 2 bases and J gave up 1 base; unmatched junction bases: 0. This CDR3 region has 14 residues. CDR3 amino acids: CASSDRGGTDTQYF. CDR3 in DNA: TGTGCCAGCAGTGACCGGGGGGGCACAGATACGCAGTATTTT.

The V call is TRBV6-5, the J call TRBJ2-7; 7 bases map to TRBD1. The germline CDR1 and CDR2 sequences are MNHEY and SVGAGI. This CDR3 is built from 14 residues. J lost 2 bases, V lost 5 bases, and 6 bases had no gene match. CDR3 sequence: CASSRMGQPYEQYF. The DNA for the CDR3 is TGTGCCAGCAGTAGGATGGGACAGCCCTACGAGCAGTACTTC.

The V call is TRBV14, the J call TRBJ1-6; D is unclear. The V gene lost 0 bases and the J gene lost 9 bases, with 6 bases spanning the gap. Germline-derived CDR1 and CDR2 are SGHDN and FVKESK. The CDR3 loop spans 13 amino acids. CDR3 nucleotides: TGTGCCAGCAGCCAAGAAGGGTTTTCACCCCTCCACTTT. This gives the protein CASSQEGFSPLHF.

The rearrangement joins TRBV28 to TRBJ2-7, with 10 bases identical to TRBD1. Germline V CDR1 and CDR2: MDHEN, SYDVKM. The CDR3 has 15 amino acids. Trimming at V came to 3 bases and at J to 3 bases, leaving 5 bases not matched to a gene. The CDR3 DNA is TGTGCCAGCAGTTTTCCAGGGGACAGGGGCTACGAGCAGTACTTC. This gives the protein CASSFPGDRGYEQYF.